Sequencing of this TCR beta chain was carried out in a study of T cell responses to AZD1222 COVID-19 vaccine. The CDR3 covers 16 residues. The V gene's germline CDR1 is MDHEN and CDR2 SYDVKM. V lost 3 bases and J 11 bases, leaving 20 bases between the germline ends. In regard to this clone: Its antigen remains unknown.

Study results and caveats: The study reported that nearly half of spike-specific TCRs target unmutated variant regions.

Here immunoSEQ multiplex PCR was the method, and the copy in TCRdb shows in-frame clones only, minus some. The sample has some 130,000 clones, roughly 90% seen once. The receptor was isolated from an adult in good health. The sample here was peripheral blood, taken on day 0 of AZD1222 vaccination. This chain joins TRBV28 and TRBJ1-6, with D possibly TRBD1 on 5 matching bases. Here the CDR3 DNA reads TGTGCCAGCAGTTTCGTTTGGGGGAGTACAGTTGCACCCCTCCACTTT. As protein: CASSFVWGSTVAPLHF.